A single sample is the source of the 17 T cell receptor beta chains below, sequenced in a study of blood T cell repertoires in COVID-19. Generated by immunoSEQ multiplex PCR, the TCRdb table keeps only in-frame clones and is missing some. The sample lists hundreds of thousands of clones, 65% to 90% seen once, with more than 4.5% in the top ten. Sequences were obtained from peripheral blood. The receptors come from a man over 45 with active or convalescent COVID-19.

This clone was observed once. J is TRBJ2-3 and V is TRBV9, with 10 bases that match TRBD1. The V gene end was trimmed by 3 bases and the J gene end by 6 bases; junction bases not matched to a gene: 4. From germline, CDR1 is SGDLS and CDR2 YYNGEE. This CDR3 is built from 14 residues. This CDR3 reads CASSDEDRGDTQYF. The CDR3 nucleotides read TGTGCCAGCAGCGATGAGGACAGGGGGGATACGCAGTATTTT.

This clone is a singleton in its sample. V gene TRBV11-2 combines with J gene TRBJ1-4; 9 bases are a match to TRBD1. Unmatched junction bases numbered 8, after V lost 4 bases and J lost 11 bases. The V gene's germline CDR1 is SGHAT and CDR2 FQNNGV. This CDR3 has 14 amino acids. CDR3 DNA sequence: TGTGCCAGCAGCTATACTACAGGGGGCGGGAAACTGTTTTTT. Its protein product is CASSYTTGGGKLFF. Combining the CDR3 with reference TRBV11-2 and TRBJ1-4 gives the whole variable domain EAGVAQSPRYKIIEKRQSVAFWCNPISGHATLYWYQQILGQGPKLLIQFQNNGVVDDSQLPKDRFSAERLKGVDSTLKIQPAKLEDSAVYLCASSYTTGGGKLFFGSGTQLSVL.

V and J are TRBV6-5 and TRBJ1-2, with TRBD1 matching 12 bases. Trimming removed 6 bases from V and 4 bases from J; junction bases left unmatched: 6. The germline V gene encodes CDR1 MNHEY and CDR2 SVGAGI. The CDR3 has 15 residues. The CDR3 DNA reads TGTGCCAGCAGCCCGGGACAGGGGGCAGGCTATGGCTACACCTTC. Protein product: CASSPGQGAGYGYTF.

The gene calls are TRBV5-8 and TRBJ2-7, with 10 bases that match TRBD1. Germline trimming cut 4 bases from V and 6 bases from J; bases unmatched to any gene: 4. Germline V gene data show CDR1 as SGHTS and CDR2 as YDEGEE. The CDR3 totals 13 residues. CDR3 amino acids: CASSEGQGREQYF. The CDR3, as DNA: TGTGCCAGCAGCGAGGGACAGGGGCGCGAGCAGTACTTC.

The V gene is TRBV7-8, the J gene TRBJ2-1; 12 nucleotides align to TRBD2. Germline CDR1 reads SGHVS; CDR2 reads FQNEAQ. The junction had 10 bases not matched to a gene; V was cut back by 5 bases and J by 8 bases. The CDR3 is 16 amino acids. The CDR3 bases are TGTGCCAGCAGCCCCCGACTAGCGGGAGTCGAAGATGAGCAGTTCTTC. This translates into CASSPRLAGVEDEQFF.

This chain links TRBV27 with TRBJ2-3, with D hard to call. Germline-derived CDR1 and CDR2 are MNHEY and SMNVEV (reference sequence). The length of the CDR3 is 18 residues. V lost 6 bases and J 1 base, leaving 23 bases between the germline ends. CDR3 region: CASRTGGVFRLGTDTQYF. For the CDR3, the DNA is TGTGCCAGCAGAACGGGTGGAGTTTTCCGACTTGGCACAGATACGCAGTATTTT.

The V and J genes are TRBV12-3 or TRBV12-4 and TRBJ2-1; D gene unclear. The CDR3 sequence is 12 residues long. Deletions cut 6 bases from V and 7 bases from J, with 10 bases between. The CDR3 DNA follows: TGTGCCAGCAGCCGAGTCAGGAATGAGCAGTTCTTC. Its protein is CASSRVRNEQFF.

This chain uses TRBV4-3 with TRBJ1-2, with TRBD1 matching over 7 bases. This CDR3 region has 15 residues. Germline lookup yields CDR1 LGHNA and CDR2 YSLEER. V trimming: 3 bases; J trimming: 5 bases; junction bases outside the gene matches: 9. CDR3 sequence (DNA): TGCGCCAGCAGCCAGACGGAGGGACAGAAATATGGCTACACCTTC. Its protein product is CASSQTEGQKYGYTF.

The chain joins TRBV13 to TRBJ1-1; the D gene is possibly TRBD1 (5 bases). Deletions cut 5 bases from V and 5 bases from J, with 12 bases between. The CDR3 spans 13 residues. CDR1 is PRHDT and CDR2 is FYEKMQ in the germline V gene (reference sequence). CDR3 DNA: TGTGCCAGCAGCCAGTGGGGGGGTACTGAAGCTTTCTTT. Protein product: CASSQWGGTEAFF.

In the case of this clone: Germline is not matched at one junction end, which may reflect a read error. The rearrangement links TRBV19 to TRBJ2-2; a possible D gene is TRBD2 (7 bases). The germline gives CDR1 LNHDA, CDR2 SQIVND (reference sequence). CDR3 length: 15 amino acids. In DNA, the CDR3 is TGTGCCAGTTTTGAAAGGGGGGGGAACCCCGGGGAGCTGTTTTTT. Its translation is CASFERGGNPGELFF. The complete variable domain, with remaining parts taken from reference TRBV19 and TRBJ2-2, reads DGGITQSPKYLFRKEGQNVTLSCEQNLNHDAMYWYRQDPGQGLRLIYYSQIVNDFQKGDIAEGYSVSREKKESFPLTVTSAQKNPTAFYLCASFERGGNPGELFFGEGSRLTVL.

The gene calls are TRBV7-9 and TRBJ2-7; 9 bases map to TRBD1. Germline trimming cut 4 bases from V and 4 bases from J; bases unmatched to any gene: 8. In germline, CDR1 is SEHNR, CDR2 FQNEAQ (reference sequence). This CDR3 is built from 15 residues. CDR3 coding DNA: TGTGCCAGCAGCTACCCCGGGACAGGGAGGTACGAGCAGTACTTC. Translating gives CASSYPGTGRYEQYF.

This chain uses TRBV2 with TRBJ1-5, with no clear D. Germline CDR1 is SNHLY and CDR2 is FYNNEI. V gave up 4 bases and J gave up 4 bases, with 11 bases separating them. The CDR3 is made up of 14 amino acids. CDR3 sequence reads: CASSAPGVNQPQHF. The CDR3 DNA follows: TGTGCCAGCAGTGCCCCGGGAGTTAATCAGCCCCAGCATTTT.

This rearrangement joins TRBV11-2 to TRBJ2-7; 11 bases align to TRBD1. Germline V CDR1 and CDR2: SGHAT, FQNNGV. Trimming at V came to 6 bases and at J to 4 bases, leaving 5 bases not matched to a gene. The CDR3 runs to 14 residues. CDR3 loop: CASSGQGARYEQYF. The CDR3 DNA follows: TGTGCCAGCAGTGGACAGGGGGCAAGGTACGAGCAGTACTTC.

The gene calls are TRBV3-1 (or the pseudogene TRBV3-2) and TRBJ1-6, with TRBD1 matching 8 bases. The CDR3 length is 17 residues. The V gene end was trimmed by 3 bases and the J gene end by 4 bases; junction bases not matched to a gene: 8. Germline V CDR1 and CDR2: LGHDT, YNNKEL (reference sequence). CDR3 region: CASSQSDRGVYNSPLHF. The CDR3 DNA follows: TGTGCCAGCAGCCAGAGCGACAGGGGTGTTTATAATTCACCCCTCCACTTT.

The V gene is TRBV7-9, the J gene TRBJ2-1; tentative D call: TRBD2 (5 bases). The CDR3 sequence is 17 residues long. Trimming shortened V by 1 base and J by 14 bases, and 27 bases separated the two germline ends. Germline loops: CDR1 SEHNR, CDR2 FQNEAQ (reference sequence). The CDR3 DNA follows: TGTGCCAGCAGCTTAGGCCCCGACGCGCTATACAATGAGAGGGAGTTCTTC. It yields the protein CASSLGPDALYNEREFF.

In this sample, this clone turned up once. CDR3 nucleotide sequence: TGTGCCAGCAGCGTAGGCTGGCGGGGTACAGATACGCAGTATTTT. This gives the protein CASSVGWRGTDTQYF. This rearrangement joins TRBV9 to TRBJ2-3; TRBD2 is a possible D gene (6 bases). This CDR3 has 15 residues. V lost 0 bases and J lost 3, with 11 bases in between. The germline V gene encodes CDR1 SGDLS and CDR2 YYNGEE.

The V and J genes are TRBV6-1 and TRBJ1-3, with 7 bases aligning to TRBD1. The CDR3 runs 12 residues. The germline V gene has CDR1 MNHNS and CDR2 SASEGT. The V and J ends lost 5 bases and 15 bases, in that order; junction bases with no gene match: 10. The CDR3 DNA sequence: TGTGCCAGCAGTTATTCCGGGCAGGGGGGATATTTT. Amino acid sequence: CASSYSGQGGYF.